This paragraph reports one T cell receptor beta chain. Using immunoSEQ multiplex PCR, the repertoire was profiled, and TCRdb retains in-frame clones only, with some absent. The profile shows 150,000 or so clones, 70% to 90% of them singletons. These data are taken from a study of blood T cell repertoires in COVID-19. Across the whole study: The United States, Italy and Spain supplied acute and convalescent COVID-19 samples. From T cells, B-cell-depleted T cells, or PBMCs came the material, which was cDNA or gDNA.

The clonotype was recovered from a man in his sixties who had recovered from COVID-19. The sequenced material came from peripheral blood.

The CDR3 nucleotides are TGTGCCAGCAGCCGGACAGGGGCGAATGAGCAGTTCTTC. It specifies CASSRTGANEQFF. The chain recombines TRBV6-5 with TRBJ2-1, with 9 positions matching TRBD1. CDR3 length: 13 amino acids. Germline CDR1 reads MNHEY; CDR2 reads SVGAGI. The V gene end was trimmed by 6 bases and the J gene end by 7 bases; junction bases not matched to a gene: 4.